This T cell receptor (beta chain) was recorded in a study of T cells expressing NK-cell markers (dated by TCRdb to 2019 to 2021). Study-level background: Three sorted T-cell subsets (CD3+CD56+NKG2C+, CD3+CD56+NKG2C- and CD3+CD56-NKG2C+) from 7 to 9 donors had their TCR beta-chain repertoires profiled. Seven of the eight sequenced donors were HCMV-seropositive and one was HCMV-seronegative. All eight donors whose samples were sequenced were randomly selected healthy volunteers, three of them men and five women. The libraries were sequenced on Illumina HiSeq 2000/2500, MiSeq or NextSeq, producing 2 x 150 bp reads.

Overall study results and their limits: In several donors, the dominant CD3+CD56+NKG2C+ clonotypes were found to rank among the top 10 CD8+ clonotypes and to make up about 1.0-7.0% of CD8+ T cells. Whether the expanded NKG2C-expressing T cell clones were specific for HCMV antigens was left unclear. Those dominant clonotypes were again the most abundant among CD3+CD56-NKG2C+ cells in a few donors, at about 25-60.1%.

HCMV-specific IgG was detected in serum with a commercial ELISA kit to determine HCMV serostatus. Peripheral blood mononuclear cells were isolated from blood by Ficoll density gradient centrifugation. With respect to this clonotype: Its recognized antigen is unknown.

Based on the germline V gene (reference sequence), the CDR1 and CDR2 sequences are DFQATT and SNEGSKA. Reading from cysteine to phenylalanine, the CDR3 counts 11 amino acids. A DNA sequence was not provided. The instrument given in TCRdb is Illumina HiSeq 2000. TCR beta cDNA libraries were made by 5'RACE template switching that added a universal primer site and unique molecular identifiers. Priming for cDNA synthesis came from the TCR beta constant segment, and two successive PCR amplification steps followed. As for the authors' bioinformatics: Reads were demultiplexed and grouped by UMI with MIGEC, and clonotypes were assembled and quantified with MiTCR. To exclude erroneous sequences, any TCR cDNA sequence not supported by at least two reads was discarded. Downstream repertoire analysis used the tcR package, and clonotypes were matched across fractions by CDR3 nucleotide sequence plus V segment. VDJmatch was used to annotate antigen specificity against VDJdb, with one amino acid substitution in CDR3 allowed. The reads, reprocessed by TCRdb, yield one row per CDR3 protein sequence and no DNA. These V and J calls derive from TCRdb rather than the authors' analysis. The table for this sample records approximately 110,000 distinct CDR3 sequences. About 18% of the sample lies in the top ten.

The receptor comes from a woman aged 18 to 75 in good health. The V gene is TRBV20-1 and the J gene is TRBJ2-7. Sequencing input: blood T cells: a sorted CD56 or NKG2C T cell subset, CD4+ or CD8+ T cells, or bulk PBMC T cells (not recorded which). The CDR3 protein: CSAKDSYEQYF.